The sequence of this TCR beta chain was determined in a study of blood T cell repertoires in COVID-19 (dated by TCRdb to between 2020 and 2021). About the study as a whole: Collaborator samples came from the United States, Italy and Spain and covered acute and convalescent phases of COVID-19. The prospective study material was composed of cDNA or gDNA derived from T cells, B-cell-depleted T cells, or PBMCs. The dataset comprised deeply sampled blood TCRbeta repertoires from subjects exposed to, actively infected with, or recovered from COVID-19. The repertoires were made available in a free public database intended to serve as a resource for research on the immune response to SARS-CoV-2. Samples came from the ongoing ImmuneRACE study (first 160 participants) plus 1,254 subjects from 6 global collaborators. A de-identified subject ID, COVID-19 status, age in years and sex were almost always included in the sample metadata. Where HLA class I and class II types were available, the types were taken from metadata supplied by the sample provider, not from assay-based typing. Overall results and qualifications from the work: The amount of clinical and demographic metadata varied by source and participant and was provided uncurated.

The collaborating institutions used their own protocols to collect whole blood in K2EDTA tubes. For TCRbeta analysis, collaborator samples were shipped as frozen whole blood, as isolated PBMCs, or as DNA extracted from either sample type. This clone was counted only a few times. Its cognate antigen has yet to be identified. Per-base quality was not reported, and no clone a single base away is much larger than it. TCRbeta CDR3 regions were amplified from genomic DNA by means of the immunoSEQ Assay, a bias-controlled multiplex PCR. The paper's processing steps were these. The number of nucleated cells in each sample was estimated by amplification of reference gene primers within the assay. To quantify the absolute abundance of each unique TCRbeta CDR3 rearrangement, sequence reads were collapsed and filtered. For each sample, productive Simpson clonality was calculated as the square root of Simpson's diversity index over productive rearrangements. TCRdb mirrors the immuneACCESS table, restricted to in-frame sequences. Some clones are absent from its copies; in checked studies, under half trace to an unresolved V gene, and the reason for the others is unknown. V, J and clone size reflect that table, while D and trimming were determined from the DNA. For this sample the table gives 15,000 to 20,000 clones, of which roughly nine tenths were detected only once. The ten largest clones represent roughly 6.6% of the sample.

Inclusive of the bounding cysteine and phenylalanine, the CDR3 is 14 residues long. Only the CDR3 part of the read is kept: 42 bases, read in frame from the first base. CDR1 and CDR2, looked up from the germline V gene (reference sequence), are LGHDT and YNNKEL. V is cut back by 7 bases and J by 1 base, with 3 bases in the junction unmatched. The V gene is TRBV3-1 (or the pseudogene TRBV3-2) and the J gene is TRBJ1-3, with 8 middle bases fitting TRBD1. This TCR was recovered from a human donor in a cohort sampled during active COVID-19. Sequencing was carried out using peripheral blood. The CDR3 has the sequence CASIGQGSGNTIYF. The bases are TGTGCCAGCATCGGACAGGGTTCTGGAAACACCATATATTTT.